The source of this T cell receptor (beta chain) is a study of brain T cells in children with intractable seizures. Study-wide results and caveats: Only CDR3 sequence similarity suggested viral specificity, without known HCMV serostatus.

Trimming removed 5 bases from V and 3 bases from J, with 15 bases in between. The CDR3 extends over 15 amino acids. CDR1 and CDR2 from the germline V gene are SGHDT and YYEEEE. Sequencing was limited to surgery cases with top T cell transcript signatures in brain tissue. Before surgery, patients took at least one anti-epileptic drug. The table lists this clone with a count of one. Its cognate antigen is unknown. The data were produced by immunoSEQ multiplex PCR, yet TCRdb's version contains in-frame clones alone and is incomplete. The repertoire consists of tens of thousands of clones, with about 93% occurring once and the leading ten covering approximately 1.4%.

The sample was peripheral blood, taken at surgery. The TCR sequence derives from a boy in the first two years of life with tuberous sclerosis and intractable seizures. The V call is TRBV5-6, the J call TRBJ1-5, with D perhaps TRBD1 (5 bases). The CDR3 spells CASSRTGGSNQPQHF. In DNA, the CDR3 is TGTGCCAGCAGTCGAACGGGGGGTTCCAATCAGCCCCAGCATTTT.